A single sample is the source of the 11 T cell receptor beta chains below, sequenced in a study of T cell changes during pregnancy in multiple sclerosis. TCRdb's copy holds only in-frame clones and misses some; the assay was immunoSEQ multiplex PCR. The sample lists approximately 60,000 clones; 80% to 95% were seen once. The source was CD8+ T cells from peripheral blood mononuclear cells, collected in the second trimester of pregnancy. Receptors originate from a female donor with multiple sclerosis, enrolled in a pregnancy study.

J is TRBJ2-7 and V is TRBV27, with TRBD2 matching 7 bases. Germline CDR1 and CDR2: MNHEY and SMNVEV (reference sequence). This CDR3 is 13 amino acids long. After removal of 5 bases from V and 7 bases from J, the junction contained 8 bases not matched to a gene. CDR3 sequence: CASSPGTTLEQYF. In DNA form, the CDR3 reads TGTGCCAGCAGTCCAGGGACTACTTTGGAGCAGTACTTC.

This clone has just one count. The chain is built from TRBV5-6 and TRBJ1-1; a possible D gene is TRBD1 (6 bases). Trimming took off 0 bases at V and 5 bases at J, with 11 bases between the two ends. The CDR3 runs to 14 residues. Germline V CDR1 and CDR2: SGHDT, YYEEEE. DNA of the CDR3: TGTGCCAGCAGCTTGGGTGGGGGCGGGACTGAAGCTTTCTTT. It codes for CASSLGGGGTEAFF.

The chain joins TRBV11-1 to TRBJ2-7; a weak D match, TRBD1 (5 bases). CDR1 SGHAT and CDR2 FQDESV come from the germline V gene (reference sequence). The V end was cut by 5 bases, the J end by 4 bases, with 15 bases between. The CDR3 runs to 14 residues. The DNA for the CDR3 is TGTGCCAGCAGCGCAGGGAACGCTTGGTACGAGCAGTACTTC. Translating it yields CASSAGNAWYEQYF.

CDR3 loop: CASGPTSGFSTDTQYF. The CDR3 region has the DNA TGCGCCAGCGGGCCGACTAGCGGGTTCAGCACAGATACGCAGTATTTT. The V gene is TRBV5-1, the J gene TRBJ2-3; 10 bases map to TRBD2. CDR3 length equals 16 residues. Germline V lookup: CDR1 SGHRS, CDR2 YFSETQ. The J segment lost 0 bases and the V segment lost 7 bases, leaving 8 bases of the junction unmatched.

The CDR3 here is CASSLDPRVPGGNEQFF. CDR3 in DNA: TGTGCCAGCAGCTTAGATCCGCGGGTCCCGGGTGGGAATGAGCAGTTCTTC. The chain has TRBV7-6 and TRBJ2-1, with D perhaps TRBD2 (5 bases). Per germline, CDR1 SGHVS and CDR2 FNYEAQ. The CDR3 has 17 amino acids. V shed 1 base and J shed 7 bases, with 20 bases lying between them.

In DNA form, the CDR3 reads TGTGCCAGCAGCCCCGAGGGGGGGACAGGAAAAGATGAGTATGGCTACACCTTC. Translating gives CASSPEGGTGKDEYGYTF. V gene TRBV7-9 combines with J gene TRBJ1-2; 8 bases fit TRBD1. V dropped 5 bases and J dropped 5; count of bases not matched to a gene: 19. CDR1 and CDR2 from the germline V gene are SEHNR and FQNEAQ (reference sequence). This CDR3 spans 18 amino acids.

The chain joins TRBV7-7 to TRBJ2-1; 10 bases line up with TRBD2. This CDR3 is 15 amino acids long. With 5 bases clipped from V and 7 bases from J, the junction kept 8 bases outside the gene matches. Germline V gene lookup returns CDR1 SSHAT and CDR2 FNYEAQ (reference sequence). CDR3 sequence reads: CASSTGASGRNEQFF. The CDR3 nucleotides are TGTGCCAGCAGCACAGGGGCTAGCGGGAGAAATGAGCAGTTCTTC.

This chain joins TRBV19 and TRBJ1-1; D is possibly TRBD1 (6 bases). This CDR3 is built from 14 residues. Germline lookup yields CDR1 LNHDA and CDR2 SQIVND (reference sequence). Trimming left V 4 bases short and J 6 bases short, with 15 bases between. The CDR3 reads CASSTQRGRAEAFF. CDR3 nucleotide sequence: TGTGCCAGTAGTACTCAAAGGGGGAGAGCTGAAGCTTTCTTT.

The chain combines TRBV4-1 with TRBJ2-1; 9 bases are a match to TRBD2. The CDR3 spans 20 residues. The V and J ends lost 3 bases and 10 bases, in that order; junction bases with no gene match: 25. Germline lookup yields CDR1 MGHRA and CDR2 YSYEKL. The DNA for the CDR3 is TGCGCCAGCAGCCAGCACGTAAGGGCTAGCGGGACCACTACCTTGGGCGAGCAGTTCTTC. This translates into CASSQHVRASGTTTLGEQFF.

The gene calls are TRBV27 and TRBJ1-1; 8 bases agree with TRBD1. The V and J ends lost 6 bases and 5 bases, in that order; junction bases with no gene match: 8. The length of the CDR3 is 14 residues. Germline V gene sequence: CDR1 MNHEY, CDR2 SMNVEV (reference sequence). The CDR3 reads CASSNTGGMTEAFF. The CDR3 coding sequence is TGTGCCAGCAGCAACACAGGGGGAATGACTGAAGCTTTCTTT.

V and J are TRBV5-1 and TRBJ2-3; TRBD2 matches at 10 bases. The CDR3 spans 21 residues. Per germline, CDR1 SGHRS and CDR2 YFSETQ. Losses at the gene ends were 1 base for V and 1 base for J; bases not matched to a gene: 18. CDR3 nucleotides: TGCGCCAGCAGCTTGAAGGGGGTTAGTACGGTAGCGGGAGGAGGCACAGATACGCAGTATTTT. The encoded protein is CASSLKGVSTVAGGGTDTQYF.